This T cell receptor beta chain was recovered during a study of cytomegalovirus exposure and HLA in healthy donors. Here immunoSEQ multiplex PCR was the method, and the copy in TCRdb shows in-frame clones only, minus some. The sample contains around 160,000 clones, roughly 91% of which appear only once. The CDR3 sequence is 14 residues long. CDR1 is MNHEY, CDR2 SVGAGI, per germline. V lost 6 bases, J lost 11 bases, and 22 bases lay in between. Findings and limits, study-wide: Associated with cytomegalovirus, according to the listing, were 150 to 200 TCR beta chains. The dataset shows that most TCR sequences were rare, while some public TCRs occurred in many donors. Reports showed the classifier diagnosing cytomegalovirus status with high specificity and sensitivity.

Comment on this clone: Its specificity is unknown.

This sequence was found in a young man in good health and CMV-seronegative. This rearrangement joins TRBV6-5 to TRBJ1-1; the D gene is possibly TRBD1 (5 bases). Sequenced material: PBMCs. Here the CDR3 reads CASSPGLGMGSAFF. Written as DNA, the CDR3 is TGTGCCAGCAGCCCAGGGTTAGGGATGGGGTCGGCTTTCTTT.